Detailed here is one T cell receptor beta chain. Its antigen remains unidentified. The sample belongs to a study of cytomegalovirus exposure and HLA in healthy donors. Primers included in the PCR were 60 Vbeta and 13 Jbeta primers. TCRdb's table, derived via immunoSEQ multiplex PCR, lists solely in-frame clones and lacks some. The data show 120,000 to 150,000 clones, 66% seen once. CDR3 size: 16 residues. Germline V gene lookup returns CDR1 SGHRS and CDR2 YFSETQ. Trimming took 1 base from V and 0 from J, leaving 10 bases between them. Study findings and constraints: What a later analysis reportedly showed was that an Asian-associated ancestry cluster had fewer N-insertions than the approximately 700-donor mean. Later on, an analysis tied 15,000 to 20,000 TCR beta sequences to HLA alleles at 0.05 false discovery rate. As a later analysis showed, a missense DCLRE1C variant was linked to trimming of TCR beta V- and J-genes.

This chain uses TRBV5-1 with TRBJ2-2; TRBD1 is a possible D gene (5 bases). This TCR was recovered from a woman in her sixties in good health and CMV-seronegative. The specimen sequenced was PBMCs. CDR3 loop: CASSLFNRPNTGELFF. CDR3 nucleotides: TGCGCCAGCAGCTTGTTTAACAGGCCGAACACCGGGGAGCTGTTTTTT.